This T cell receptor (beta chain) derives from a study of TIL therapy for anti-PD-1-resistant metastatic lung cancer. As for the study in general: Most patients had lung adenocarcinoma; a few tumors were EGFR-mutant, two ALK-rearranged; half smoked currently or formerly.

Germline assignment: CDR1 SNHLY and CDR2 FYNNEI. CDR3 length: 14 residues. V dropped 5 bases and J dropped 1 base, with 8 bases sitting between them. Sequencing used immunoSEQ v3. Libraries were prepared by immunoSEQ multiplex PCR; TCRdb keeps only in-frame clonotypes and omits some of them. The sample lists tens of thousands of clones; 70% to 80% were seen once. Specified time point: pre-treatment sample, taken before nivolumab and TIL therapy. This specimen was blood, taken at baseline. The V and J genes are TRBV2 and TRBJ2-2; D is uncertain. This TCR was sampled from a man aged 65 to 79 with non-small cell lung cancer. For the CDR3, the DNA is TGTGCCAGCAGTCGTCAGCAGAACACCGGGGAGCTGTTTTTT. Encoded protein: CASSRQQNTGELFF. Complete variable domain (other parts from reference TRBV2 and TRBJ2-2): EPEVTQTPSHQVTQMGQEVILRCVPISNHLYFYWYRQILGQKVEFLVSFYNNEISEKSEIFDDQFSVERPDGSNFTLKIRSTKLEDSAMYFCASSRQQNTGELFFGEGSRLTVL.